This paragraph covers one T cell receptor (beta chain) sequence. As yet, its antigen is unknown. The data stem from a study of identifying expanded T cells in peripheral blood. General study results and limits: Across healthy donors, higher total template counts meant significantly greater roughly 2-week count variance. Technical replicates showed roughly 1.2 changed clones; two weeks about 16; four weeks 19.

During the collection period, no donor immune events like infections were recorded. The CDR3 extends over 16 amino acids. Germline V gene lookup returns CDR1 SNHLY and CDR2 FYNNEI. V trimming: 6 bases; J trimming: 6 bases; junction bases outside the gene matches: 13. Clones were read by immunoSEQ multiplex PCR, and TCRdb kept only the in-frame ones, dropping some. Seen here are about 86,000 clones, approximately 85% observed once, and the top ten hold around 4.3%. This clonotype was obtained from a person aged 18-70 years in good health. Sequenced sample: blood. This chain links TRBV2 with TRBJ1-5, with 8 bases fitting TRBD1. CDR3 in DNA: TGTGCCAGCAGGTCGTTAGGACAGGGTGAGGGTCAGCCCCAGCATTTT. Residues: CASRSLGQGEGQPQHF.